Presented here are 27 T cell receptor beta chains from one specimen sequenced in a study of blood T cells in healthy people across ages. Through a sample-barcoded 5' primer and a J-beta primer mix, a second PCR was run for roughly 6 to 11 cycles. TCRdb reprocessed the 5' RACE reads with MiXCR, giving one entry per CDR3 protein. The sample lists 850,000 to 1,300,000 distinct CDR3 sequences, under 45% seen once, with about 20% in the top ten. The specimen was blood. All receptors derive from a woman in her sixties in good health.

The V call is TRBV3-1, the J call TRBJ2-6; the D gene could be TRBD1 or TRBD2 (7 bases each). Germline V lookup: CDR1 LGHDT, CDR2 YNNKEL (reference sequence). This CDR3 has 15 amino acids. Deletions cut 8 bases from V and 1 base from J, with 12 bases between. Here the CDR3 reads CASVRGGSGANVLTF. The CDR3 bases are TGTGCCAGCGTCAGGGGGGGGTCTGGGGCCAACGTCCTGACTTTC.

This clonotype showed up just a few times. The rearrangement joins TRBV4-1 to TRBJ1-6, with a weak D call TRBD1 (6 bases). The germline CDR1 and CDR2 sequences are MGHRA and YSYEKL. The ends were cut back, 2 bases at V and 10 bases at J, with 15 bases in the middle. The CDR3 covers 15 residues. For the CDR3, the DNA is TGCGCCAGCAGCCAAAACGACAGGACGGGGTCACCCCTCCACTTT. This gives the protein CASSQNDRTGSPLHF.

The count of this clonotype is one. This sequence joins TRBV6-6 and TRBJ2-3; TRBD2 agrees at 15 bases. Germline-derived CDR1 and CDR2 are MNHNY and SVGAGI (reference sequence). Trimming took 5 bases from V and 4 from J; bases not matched to a gene: 4. The length of the CDR3 is 16 residues. The CDR3 reads CASSGTSGRFSDTQYF. CDR3 sequence (DNA): TGTGCCAGCAGTGGGACTAGCGGGAGGTTCTCAGATACGCAGTATTTT.

This clonotype was counted a few times. The chain combines TRBV7-9 with TRBJ1-2, with TRBD1 matching over 9 bases. The CDR3 covers 16 residues. Trimming took 0 bases from V and 1 from J; bases not matched to a gene: 3. Germline V gene lookup returns CDR1 SEHNR and CDR2 FQNEAQ (reference sequence). The DNA of the CDR3 is TGTGCCAGCAGCTTAGCGGGACAGGGTCATAACTATGGCTACACCTTC. Translating it yields CASSLAGQGHNYGYTF.

This clonotype was counted a few times. The chain combines TRBV4-1 with TRBJ2-1, with no clear D. In germline, CDR1 is MGHRA, CDR2 YSYEKL. The V end was cut by 4 bases, the J end by 5 bases, with 21 bases between. The CDR3 length is 17 residues. CDR3 in DNA: TGCGCCAGCAGCCCCATTCAAAACGCGTTCGCAAACAATGAGCAGTTCTTC. Its translation is CASSPIQNAFANNEQFF.

The chain carries TRBV7-9 and TRBJ2-3; D is perhaps TRBD2 (5 bases). There are 17 residues in the CDR3. V was clipped by 2 bases and J by 4 bases, with 19 bases between them. CDR1 and CDR2 from the germline V gene are SEHNR and FQNEAQ (reference sequence). CDR3 sequence: CASSLRLAAVESDTQYF. The CDR3 nucleotides read TGTGCCAGCAGCTTAAGGCTAGCCGCGGTCGAATCAGATACGCAGTATTTT.

In this sample, this clonotype turned up a few times. The rearrangement joins TRBV4-2 to TRBJ1-1; D remains unclear. Germline CDR1 and CDR2: LGHNA and YNFKEQ. The ends were cut back, 1 base at V and 0 bases at J, with 6 bases in the middle. The CDR3 length is 14 residues. The DNA for the CDR3 is TGTGCCAGCAGCCAAGCTTCAATGAACACTGAAGCTTTCTTT. Translation: CASSQASMNTEAFF.

This rearrangement joins TRBV6-2 or TRBV6-3 to TRBJ2-1; no clear D gene. Gene TRBJ2-7 matches the end of the DNA better, so the J call may be wrong. From germline, CDR1 is MNHEY and CDR2 SVGEGT. The CDR3 contains 13 residues. The CDR3 protein is CATKRDSYNEQYF. The CDR3 DNA follows: TGTGCCACAAAAAGAGACTCCTACAATGAGCAGTACTTC.

This sequence joins TRBV20-1 and TRBJ2-5; the match to TRBD2 covers 7 bases. The V gene's germline CDR1 is DFQATT and CDR2 SNEGSKA (reference sequence). The CDR3 is 15 residues long. After removal of 6 bases from V and 4 bases from J, the junction contained 14 bases not matched to a gene. CDR3 amino acids: CSALTTGGTPETQYF. The CDR3 DNA sequence: TGCAGTGCCCTAACGACGGGAGGAACCCCAGAGACCCAGTACTTC.

The chain employs TRBV20-1 and TRBJ2-1, with TRBD1 matching 7 bases. This CDR3 contains 13 residues. V trimming: 1 base; J trimming: 10 bases; junction bases outside the gene matches: 7. From germline, CDR1 is DFQATT and CDR2 SNEGSKA (reference sequence). CDR3 nucleotide sequence: TGCAGTGCTAGAGGGGTGACAGGGTTCGAGCAGTTCTTC. Residues: CSARGVTGFEQFF.

This chain connects TRBV20-1 to TRBJ2-7, with 9 positions matching TRBD1. Germline V gene lookup returns CDR1 DFQATT and CDR2 SNEGSKA (reference sequence). The junction had 11 bases not matched to a gene; V was cut back by 1 base and J by 4 bases. This CDR3 region has 16 residues. The chain's CDR3 is CSARVGQRDRDYEQYF. The DNA of the CDR3 is TGCAGTGCTAGAGTCGGGCAACGGGACAGGGATTACGAGCAGTACTTC.

Concerning this clonotype: A much bigger clone sits one base away, suggesting this may be a read error. The J gene is TRBJ2-7, the V gene TRBV10-3; 7 bases map to TRBD1. Germline lookup yields CDR1 ENHRY and CDR2 SYGVKD. Losses at the gene ends were 10 bases for V and 5 bases for J; bases not matched to a gene: 11. The CDR3 is 13 residues long. CDR3 DNA sequence: TGTGCCACCAGGAACAGGGGTTCAGACGAGCAGTACTTC. It specifies CATRNRGSDEQYF.

The chain has TRBV5-1 and TRBJ2-4; TRBD1 agrees at 8 bases. The last part of the DNA fits TRBJ2-7 better; the J call may be wrong. From germline, CDR1 is SGHRS and CDR2 YFSETQ. The CDR3 consists of 14 residues. The CDR3 loop is CASSWDRPGYEQYF. The CDR3 nucleotides are TGCGCCAGCAGCTGGGACAGGCCGGGCTACGAGCAGTACTTC.

V gene TRBV6-1 combines with J gene TRBJ2-3; a possible D gene is TRBD2 (5 bases). Looked up from germline, CDR1 is MNHNS and CDR2 is SASEGT. V lost 4 bases and J lost 3, with 17 bases in between. This CDR3 spans 16 amino acids. In DNA form, the CDR3 reads TGTGCCAGCAGTGTGTTTAGGACTCCAGGAACAGATACGCAGTATTTT. Residues: CASSVFRTPGTDTQYF.

The chain links TRBV7-8 to TRBJ1-4; D perhaps matches TRBD1 (6 bases). This CDR3 spans 15 amino acids. V lost 7 bases, J lost 7 bases, and 19 bases lay in between. CDR1 and CDR2 from the germline V gene are SGHVS and FQNEAQ. The DNA of the CDR3 is TGTGCCAGCACCGGAAATCGGCCAGGGGTTGAAAAACTGTTTTTT. Its translation is CASTGNRPGVEKLFF.

The chain recombines TRBV25-1 with TRBJ2-5, with a possible D match to TRBD2 (6 bases). From germline, CDR1 is MGHDK and CDR2 SYGVNS. Trimming pared 0 bases from V and 1 base from J, leaving 12 bases between. This CDR3 spans 16 amino acids. CDR3 region: CASSEYGGGTQETQYF. CDR3 nucleotide sequence: TGTGCCAGCAGTGAATATGGCGGAGGGACCCAAGAGACCCAGTACTTC. Using reference TRBV25-1 and TRBJ2-5 for the parts outside the CDR3, the full variable domain is EADIYQTPRYLVIGTGKKITLECSQTMGHDKMYWYQQDPGMELHLIHYSYGVNSTEKGDLSSESTVSRIRTEHFPLTLESARPSHTSQYLCASSEYGGGTQETQYFGPGTRLLVL.

The genes are TRBV7-2 and TRBJ2-7, with 11 bases fitting TRBD2. This CDR3 has 17 amino acids. Looked up from germline, CDR1 is SGHTA and CDR2 is FQGNSA. The V and J ends lost 3 bases and 6 bases, in that order; junction bases with no gene match: 13. In DNA, the CDR3 is TGTGCCAGCAGCTTTTTACTAGCGGGAGCCGGGGCGTCCGAGCAGTACTTC. Protein: CASSFLLAGAGASEQYF.

In its sample, this clonotype was seen a few times. V usage is TRBV4-2 and J usage is TRBJ2-5; 9 bases match TRBD2. Germline-derived CDR1 and CDR2 are LGHNA and YNFKEQ. The length of the CDR3 is 19 residues. With V trimmed by 0 bases and J by 7 bases, 18 bases remained unmatched. CDR3 bases: TGTGCCAGCAGCCAAGACCACCCGGGTAGCGGGAGCTTAGGAGGGACCCAGTACTTC. It yields the protein CASSQDHPGSGSLGGTQYF.

The CDR3 coding sequence is TGTGCCAGCAGCGGACCCGAGACGGATGAGCAGTACTTC. Protein product: CASSGPETDEQYF. This chain uses TRBV7-3 with TRBJ2-5; D not resolved. Trimming took off 5 bases at V and 11 bases at J, with 18 bases between the two ends. In germline, CDR1 is SGHTA, CDR2 FQGTGA. This CDR3 comprises 13 residues.

The chain has TRBV30 and TRBJ2-7, with a weak D call TRBD1 (6 bases). The DNA end favors TRBJ2-5, so the J call may be wrong. The CDR3 spans 13 residues. The germline CDR1 and CDR2 sequences are GTSNPN and SVGIG (reference sequence). CDR3 in DNA: TGTGCCTGGAGCACCGGGACAAGGGAGACCCAGTACTTC. This translates into CAWSTGTRETQYF.

This chain connects TRBV2 to TRBJ1-5, with D maybe TRBD1 (5 bases). Germline CDR1 SNHLY, CDR2 FYNNEI. The CDR3 length is 13 residues. V gave up 3 bases and J gave up 11 bases, with 14 bases separating them. The CDR3: CASSEGPAVAQHF. The DNA of the CDR3 is TGTGCCAGCAGTGAGGGACCTGCTGTGGCCCAGCATTTT.

The rearrangement joins TRBV20-1 to TRBJ1-2, with D perhaps matching TRBD1 (6 bases). The V gene lost 4 bases and the J gene lost 7 bases, with 10 bases spanning the gap. The CDR3 covers 11 residues. Germline assignment: CDR1 DFQATT and CDR2 SNEGSKA (reference sequence). The DNA for the CDR3 is TGCAGTGCTACACGGGACATTGGCTACACCTTC. Its translation is CSATRDIGYTF.

A note on this clonotype: The junction differs from germline at one of its ends, possibly a read error. The chain joins TRBV20-1 to TRBJ2-3, with D possibly TRBD2 on 5 matching bases. In germline, CDR1 is DFQATT, CDR2 SNEGSKA (reference sequence). The CDR3 has 14 amino acids. The CDR3 DNA sequence: TGCAGTACTAGAGATGTGTTACTCAGGGATACGCAGTATTTT. Protein sequence: CSTRDVLLRDTQYF.

This clonotype turned up a few times. V usage is TRBV15 and J usage is TRBJ2-3; either TRBD1 or TRBD2 may fit D (5 bases each). The ends were cut back, 0 bases at V and 6 bases at J, with 19 bases in the middle. Germline CDR1 is LNHNV and CDR2 is YYDKDF (reference sequence). CDR3 length equals 17 residues. CDR3 in amino acids: CATSRESTASGRDTQYF. The CDR3 DNA sequence: TGTGCCACCAGCAGAGAGTCGACTGCCTCGGGGCGCGATACGCAGTATTTT.

This clonotype was seen a single time. The chain links TRBV3-1 to TRBJ2-7; the D is unclear. The J call may be in error: the DNA end matches TRBJ2-5 better. CDR3 size: 17 residues. Germline values: CDR1 LGHDT, CDR2 YNNKEL (reference sequence). This chain's CDR3 is CASSQEGARGGVETQYF. Here the CDR3 DNA reads TGTGCCAGCAGCCAAGAAGGAGCGAGAGGTGGGGTGGAGACCCAGTACTTC.

The rearrangement uses TRBV5-1 and TRBJ2-2; a possible D gene is TRBD2 (6 bases). CDR1 is SGHRS, CDR2 YFSETQ, per germline. Trimming left V 0 bases short and J 6 bases short, with 12 bases between. The CDR3 totals 15 residues. CDR3 coding DNA: TGCGCCAGCAGCTTGGACGGGACTGGGGCCGGGGAGCTGTTTTTT. Translated, it gives CASSLDGTGAGELFF.

V and J are TRBV11-2 and TRBJ2-3, with 7 bases matching TRBD1. In germline, CDR1 is SGHAT, CDR2 FQNNGV. V lost 5 bases to trimming and J lost 4 bases; unmatched junction nucleotides: 9. The CDR3 runs 15 residues. CDR3 coding DNA: TGTGCCAGCAGCCGTAGGGGGCTACGCGCAGATACGCAGTATTTT. Its protein product is CASSRRGLRADTQYF.